Listed below are T cell receptor beta chains from one sample, sequenced in a study of OX40 agonist ivuxolimab in advanced cancers. Clones were read by immunoSEQ multiplex PCR, and TCRdb kept only the in-frame ones, dropping some. The table has more than 85,000 clones, approximately 90% seen once. Source: CD4+ or CD8+ T cells sorted from blood, taken in a trial of the OX40 agonist ivuxolimab. The receptors were gathered from an adult with an advanced solid tumor such as melanoma, head and neck, liver or kidney cancer. Both conserved end residues are part of each CDR3. Each record gives: D gene, V gene, J gene, clone size, CDR3 protein, CDR3 DNA. The D gene is left open where the match is weak. Some rows have no size entry. The others give once, few or many, or a class for an expanded clone.

D gene: -; V gene: TRBV30; J gene: TRBJ1-5; clone size: few; CDR3 protein: CAWASKGQPQHF; CDR3 DNA: TGTGCCTGGGCGTCCAAGGGCCAGCCCCAGCATTTT
D gene: -; V gene: TRBV12-1; J gene: TRBJ2-7; clone size: -; CDR3 protein: CASSPLASGPYEQYF; CDR3 DNA: TGTGCCAGCAGCCCCTTGGCTAGCGGGCCCTACGAGCAGTACTTC
D gene: TRBD1; V gene: TRBV28; J gene: TRBJ1-1; clone size: -; CDR3 protein: CASSPGQTLLGAFF; CDR3 DNA: TGTGCCAGCAGCCCGGGACAGACGCTTCTGGGGGCTTTCTTT
D gene: -; V gene: TRBV19; J gene: TRBJ1-4; clone size: -; CDR3 protein: CASSISDGNEKLFF; CDR3 DNA: TGTGCCAGTAGTATCTCAGACGGAAATGAAAAACTGTTTTTT
D gene: TRBD1; V gene: TRBV15; J gene: TRBJ1-2; clone size: -; CDR3 protein: CATRRTGGAIYGYTF; CDR3 DNA: TGTGCCACCAGAAGGACAGGGGGAGCGATCTATGGCTACACCTTC
D gene: -; V gene: TRBV28; J gene: TRBJ2-7; clone size: once; CDR3 protein: CASSLSGPPYEQYF; CDR3 DNA: TGTGCCAGCAGTTTATCAGGACCCCCCTACGAGCAGTACTTC
D gene: TRBD1; V gene: TRBV4-3; J gene: TRBJ1-2; clone size: -; CDR3 protein: CASSQDRGLDGYTF; CDR3 DNA: TGCGCCAGCAGCCAAGATAGGGGGCTCGACGGCTACACCTTC
D gene: -; V gene: TRBV6-4; J gene: TRBJ2-3; clone size: once; CDR3 protein: CASSDSGRTTDTQYF; CDR3 DNA: TGTGCCAGCAGTGACTCCGGCAGAACCACAGATACGCAGTATTTT
D gene: TRBD1; V gene: TRBV6-5; J gene: TRBJ1-3; clone size: once; CDR3 protein: CASSPRQGAGNTIYF; CDR3 DNA: TGTGCCAGCAGTCCTCGACAGGGGGCTGGAAACACCATATATTTT
D gene: -; V gene: TRBV27; J gene: TRBJ2-1; clone size: -; CDR3 protein: CASRRAQHNEQFF; CDR3 DNA: TGTGCCAGCCGGAGGGCGCAACACAATGAGCAGTTCTTC
D gene: TRBD2; V gene: TRBV6-5; J gene: TRBJ2-3; clone size: -; CDR3 protein: CASSYSGGRVGDTQYF; CDR3 DNA: TGTGCCAGCAGTTACTCAGGCGGGAGGGTCGGAGATACGCAGTATTTT
D gene: -; V gene: TRBV9; J gene: TRBJ2-2; clone size: -; CDR3 protein: CARPRGDRANTGELFF; CDR3 DNA: TGTGCCAGACCTCGGGGAGATCGCGCGAACACCGGGGAGCTGTTTTTT
D gene: -; V gene: TRBV11-2; J gene: TRBJ2-5; clone size: -; CDR3 protein: CASSLESVGQTQYF; CDR3 DNA: TGTGCCAGCAGCTTAGAGTCGGTAGGGCAGACCCAGTACTTC
D gene: TRBD2; V gene: TRBV11-2; J gene: TRBJ2-3; clone size: -; CDR3 protein: CASSFKIAGRTDTQYF; CDR3 DNA: TGTGCCAGCAGCTTTAAGATAGCGGGGCGCACAGATACGCAGTATTTT
D gene: -; V gene: TRBV2; J gene: TRBJ1-3; clone size: -; CDR3 protein: CASSRQFSGNTIYF; CDR3 DNA: TGTGCCAGCAGCAGACAGTTCTCTGGAAACACCATATATTTT
D gene: -; V gene: TRBV4-2; J gene: TRBJ2-2; clone size: -; CDR3 protein: CASSQVLTNTGELFF; CDR3 DNA: TGTGCCAGCAGCCAAGTGTTGACGAACACCGGGGAGCTGTTTTTT
D gene: -; V gene: TRBV2; J gene: TRBJ2-1; clone size: few; CDR3 protein: CASRRRQQNNEQFF; CDR3 DNA: TGTGCCAGCAGGAGGCGGCAGCAAAACAATGAGCAGTTCTTC
D gene: TRBD1; V gene: TRBV11-1; J gene: TRBJ2-7; clone size: -; CDR3 protein: CASSLFGTESYEQYF; CDR3 DNA: TGTGCCAGCAGCTTATTTGGGACAGAGTCCTACGAGCAGTACTTC
D gene: TRBD1; V gene: TRBV27; J gene: TRBJ2-7; clone size: -; CDR3 protein: CASSLGGTGTYYEQYF; CDR3 DNA: TGTGCCAGCAGTTTAGGGGGGACAGGGACCTACTACGAGCAGTACTTC
D gene: TRBD2; V gene: TRBV11-1; J gene: TRBJ2-1; clone size: few; CDR3 protein: CASSLQIGRGEQFF; CDR3 DNA: TGTGCCAGCAGCCTCCAGATAGGGAGGGGTGAGCAGTTCTTC
D gene: TRBD1; V gene: TRBV9; J gene: TRBJ2-2; clone size: -; CDR3 protein: CASSRTGAGGELFF; CDR3 DNA: TGTGCCAGCAGCCGGACAGGGGCCGGCGGGGAGCTGTTTTTT
D gene: -; V gene: TRBV7-3; J gene: TRBJ2-1; clone size: -; CDR3 protein: CASSSMGGAYNEQFF; CDR3 DNA: TGTGCCAGCAGCTCCATGGGGGGAGCCTACAATGAGCAGTTCTTC
D gene: -; V gene: TRBV5-4; J gene: TRBJ2-5; clone size: -; CDR3 protein: CASSFNREKGTQYF; CDR3 DNA: TGTGCCAGCAGCTTCAACAGGGAAAAGGGGACCCAGTACTTC
D gene: TRBD1; V gene: TRBV19; J gene: TRBJ1-2; clone size: -; CDR3 protein: CASSILLGQGVYGYTF; CDR3 DNA: TGTGCCAGTAGTATTCTCCTCGGACAGGGGGTCTATGGCTACACCTTC
D gene: -; V gene: TRBV2; J gene: TRBJ2-6; clone size: -; CDR3 protein: CASSSQGAGANVLTF; CDR3 DNA: TGTGCCAGCAGTTCACAGGGCGCTGGGGCCAACGTCCTGACTTTC
D gene: TRBD1; V gene: TRBV6-6; J gene: TRBJ1-4; clone size: -; CDR3 protein: CASSQPPGTGREKLFF; CDR3 DNA: TGTGCCAGCAGTCAACCTCCCGGGACAGGGAGAGAAAAACTGTTTTTT
D gene: TRBD2; V gene: TRBV4-1; J gene: TRBJ2-3; clone size: -; CDR3 protein: CASSQKRSRSGREPDTQYF; CDR3 DNA: TGCGCCAGCAGCCAAAAGAGGTCGCGGAGCGGGAGGGAGCCAGATACGCAGTATTTT
D gene: TRBD1; V gene: TRBV5-1; J gene: TRBJ2-5; clone size: -; CDR3 protein: CASSFGQVAQETQYF; CDR3 DNA: TGCGCCAGCAGCTTCGGACAGGTCGCCCAAGAGACCCAGTACTTC
D gene: TRBD2; V gene: TRBV28; J gene: TRBJ2-7; clone size: -; CDR3 protein: CATSPTPGLAGLYEQYF; CDR3 DNA: TGTGCCACCAGCCCTACGCCGGGACTAGCGGGCCTCTACGAGCAGTACTTC
D gene: -; V gene: TRBV2; J gene: TRBJ1-1; clone size: -; CDR3 protein: CASSEREGNTEAFF; CDR3 DNA: TGTGCCAGCAGTGAACGGGAGGGGAACACTGAAGCTTTCTTT
D gene: -; V gene: TRBV18; J gene: TRBJ2-5; clone size: once; CDR3 protein: CASSIGYQETQYF; CDR3 DNA: TGTGCCAGCTCGATAGGGTACCAAGAGACCCAGTACTTC
D gene: TRBD1; V gene: TRBV19; J gene: TRBJ2-6; clone size: -; CDR3 protein: CASSRGQGWTGANVLTF; CDR3 DNA: TGTGCCAGTAGTCGTGGACAGGGGTGGACTGGGGCCAACGTCCTGACTTTC
D gene: -; V gene: TRBV7-2; J gene: TRBJ2-3; clone size: -; CDR3 protein: CASSYTDTQYF; CDR3 DNA: TGTGCCAGCAGCTACACAGATACGCAGTATTTT
D gene: TRBD2; V gene: TRBV25-1; J gene: TRBJ2-1; clone size: -; CDR3 protein: CASRGGRPNNEQFF; CDR3 DNA: TGTGCCAGCAGAGGCGGGAGGCCAAACAATGAGCAGTTCTTC
D gene: TRBD2; V gene: TRBV7-2; J gene: TRBJ2-1; clone size: few; CDR3 protein: CASSLDLLAGQLYNEQFF; CDR3 DNA: TGTGCCAGCAGCTTAGACCTACTAGCGGGGCAGCTCTACAATGAGCAGTTCTTC
D gene: TRBD1; V gene: TRBV2; J gene: TRBJ1-3; clone size: -; CDR3 protein: CAWTGSGNTIYF; CDR3 DNA: TGTGCCTGGACAGGGTCTGGAAACACCATATATTTT
D gene: -; V gene: TRBV21-1; J gene: TRBJ1-4; clone size: -; CDR3 protein: CASSKVGTGINEKLFF; CDR3 DNA: -
D gene: -; V gene: TRBV28; J gene: TRBJ1-3; clone size: -; CDR3 protein: CASSLILTGNTIYF; CDR3 DNA: TGTGCCAGCAGTTTAATCTTGACTGGAAACACCATATATTTT
D gene: -; V gene: TRBV5-1; J gene: TRBJ2-3; clone size: -; CDR3 protein: CASTGHNTDTQYF; CDR3 DNA: TGCGCCAGCACGGGACACAACACAGATACGCAGTATTTT
D gene: -; V gene: TRBV11-2; J gene: TRBJ2-2; clone size: -; CDR3 protein: CASSLSLTGELFF; CDR3 DNA: TGTGCCAGCAGCCTCTCCCTTACCGGGGAGCTGTTTTTT
D gene: -; V gene: TRBV11-2; J gene: TRBJ2-5; clone size: -; CDR3 protein: CASSLGLHQETQYF; CDR3 DNA: TGTGCCAGCAGCTTAGGACTACACCAAGAGACCCAGTACTTC
D gene: TRBD2; V gene: TRBV27; J gene: TRBJ2-7; clone size: -; CDR3 protein: CASSLLTGGGYEQYF; CDR3 DNA: TGTGCCAGCAGTTTACTTACGGGAGGGGGCTACGAGCAGTACTTC
D gene: TRBD2; V gene: TRBV7-2; J gene: TRBJ2-7; clone size: -; CDR3 protein: CASSLARREGEQYF; CDR3 DNA: TGTGCCAGCAGCTTAGCGCGGCGGGAGGGGGAGCAGTACTTC
D gene: -; V gene: TRBV28; J gene: TRBJ1-4; clone size: -; CDR3 protein: CASSFGGGRPTNEKLFF; CDR3 DNA: TGTGCCAGCAGTTTCGGAGGGGGGCGCCCAACTAATGAAAAACTGTTTTTT
D gene: TRBD1; V gene: TRBV7-2; J gene: TRBJ1-2; clone size: -; CDR3 protein: CASSQTGGGYTF; CDR3 DNA: TGTGCCAGCAGCCAAACAGGGGGAGGCTACACCTTC